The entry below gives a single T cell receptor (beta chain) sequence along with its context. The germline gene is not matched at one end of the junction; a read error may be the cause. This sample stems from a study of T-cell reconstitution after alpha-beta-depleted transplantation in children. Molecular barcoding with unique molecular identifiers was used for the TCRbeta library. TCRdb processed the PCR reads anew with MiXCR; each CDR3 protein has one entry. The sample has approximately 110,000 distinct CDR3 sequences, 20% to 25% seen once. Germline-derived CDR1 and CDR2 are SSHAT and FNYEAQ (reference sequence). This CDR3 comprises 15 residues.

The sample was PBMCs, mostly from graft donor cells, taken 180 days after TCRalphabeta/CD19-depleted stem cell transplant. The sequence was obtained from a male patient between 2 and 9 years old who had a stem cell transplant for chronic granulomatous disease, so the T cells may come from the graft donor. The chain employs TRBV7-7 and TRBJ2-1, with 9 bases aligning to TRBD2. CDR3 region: CASSLGLAGPNEQFF. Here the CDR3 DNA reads TGTGCTAGCAGCTTAGGTCTAGCGGGGCCCAATGAGCAGTTCTTC.